This T cell receptor (beta chain) stems from a study of response to subunit inactivated influenza vaccine. Study-wide results and limits: Only a handful of new T cells, the authors suggested, are recruited with each seasonal influenza vaccination.

TCRdb itself ran the RT-PCR reads through MiXCR, one entry per CDR3 protein. The table lists under 550,000 distinct CDR3 sequences, 6.5% to 8% of them singletons. In its sample, this clonotype was seen many times. Its cognate antigen is unknown. At one end, the junction sequence differs from germline, possibly due to a read error. The germline CDR1 and CDR2 sequences are MNHEY and SMNVEV (reference sequence). The CDR3 consists of 13 residues. Sequencing used PBMCs from blood, obtained around 2 years after vaccination. This sequence was found in a man aged 45-69 years who received an inactivated influenza vaccine. V and J are TRBV27 and TRBJ1-1; 7 nucleotides agree with TRBD1. The CDR3 here is CASSLHRDSEAFF. DNA for the CDR3: TGTGCCAGCAGTCTACACCGGGACAGTGAAGCCTTCTTT.